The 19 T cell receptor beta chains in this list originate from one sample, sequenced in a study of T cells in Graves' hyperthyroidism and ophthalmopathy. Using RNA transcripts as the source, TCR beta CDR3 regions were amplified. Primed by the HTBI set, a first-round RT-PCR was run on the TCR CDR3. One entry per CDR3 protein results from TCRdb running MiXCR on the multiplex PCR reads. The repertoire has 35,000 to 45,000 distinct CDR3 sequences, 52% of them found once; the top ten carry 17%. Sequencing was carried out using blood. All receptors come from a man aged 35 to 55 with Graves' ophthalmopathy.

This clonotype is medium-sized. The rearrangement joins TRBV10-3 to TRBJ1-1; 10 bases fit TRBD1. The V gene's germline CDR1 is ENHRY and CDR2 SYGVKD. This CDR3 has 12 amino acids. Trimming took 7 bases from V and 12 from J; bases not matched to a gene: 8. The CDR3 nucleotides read TGTGCCATCAACTCGGGACAGGGGTCGACTTTCTTT. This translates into CAINSGQGSTFF.

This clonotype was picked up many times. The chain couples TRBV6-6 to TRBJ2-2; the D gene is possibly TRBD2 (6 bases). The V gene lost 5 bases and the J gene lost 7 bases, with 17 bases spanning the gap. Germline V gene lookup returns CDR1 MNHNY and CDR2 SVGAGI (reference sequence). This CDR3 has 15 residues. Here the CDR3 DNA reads TGTGCCAGCAGTGCCGACCACGTGGGGGGCGGGGAGCTGTTTTTT. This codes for CASSADHVGGGELFF.

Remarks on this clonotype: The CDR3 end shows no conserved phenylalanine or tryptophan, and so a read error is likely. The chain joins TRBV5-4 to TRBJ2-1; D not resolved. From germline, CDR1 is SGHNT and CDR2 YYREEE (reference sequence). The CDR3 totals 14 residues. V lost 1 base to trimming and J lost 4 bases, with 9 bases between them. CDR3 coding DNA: TGTGCCAGCAGCTTGTACGTGGTTTACAATGAGCAGTTCTAC. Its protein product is CASSLYVVYNEQFY.

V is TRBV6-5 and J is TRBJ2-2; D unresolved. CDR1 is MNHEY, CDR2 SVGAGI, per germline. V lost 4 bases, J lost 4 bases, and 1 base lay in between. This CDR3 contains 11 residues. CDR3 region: CASSSTGELFF. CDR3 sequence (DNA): TGTGCCAGCAGTTCCACCGGGGAGCTGTTTTTT.

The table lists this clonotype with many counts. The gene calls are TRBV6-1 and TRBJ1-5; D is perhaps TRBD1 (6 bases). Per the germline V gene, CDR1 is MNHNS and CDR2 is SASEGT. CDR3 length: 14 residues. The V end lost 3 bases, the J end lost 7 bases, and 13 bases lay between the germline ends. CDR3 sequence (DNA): TGTGCCAGCAGTGATTCTGGGGGCAGGCAGCCCCAGCATTTT. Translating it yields CASSDSGGRQPQHF.

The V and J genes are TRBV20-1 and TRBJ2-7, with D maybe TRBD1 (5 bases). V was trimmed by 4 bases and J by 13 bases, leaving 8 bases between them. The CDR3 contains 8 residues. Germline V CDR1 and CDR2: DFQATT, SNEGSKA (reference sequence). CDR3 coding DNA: TGCAGTGCTATGGGGCGCTACTTC. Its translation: CSAMGRYF.

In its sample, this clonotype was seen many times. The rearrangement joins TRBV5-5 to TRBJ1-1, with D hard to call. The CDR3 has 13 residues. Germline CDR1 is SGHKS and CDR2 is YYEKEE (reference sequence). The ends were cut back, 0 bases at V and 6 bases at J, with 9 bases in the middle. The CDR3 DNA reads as TGTGCCAGCAGCTTGGGCGGGGTGGCTGAAGCTTTCTTT. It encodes CASSLGGVAEAFF.

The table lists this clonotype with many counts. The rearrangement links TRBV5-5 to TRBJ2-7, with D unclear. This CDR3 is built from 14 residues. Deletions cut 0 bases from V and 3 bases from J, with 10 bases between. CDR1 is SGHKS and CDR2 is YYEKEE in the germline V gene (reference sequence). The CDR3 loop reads CASSLGTIYYEQYF. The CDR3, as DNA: TGTGCCAGCAGCTTGGGTACAATATACTACGAGCAGTACTTC. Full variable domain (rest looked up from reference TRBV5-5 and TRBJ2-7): DAGVTQSPTHLIKTRGQQVTLRCSPISGHKSVSWYQQVLGQGPQFIFQYYEKEERGRGNFPDRFSARQFPNYSSELNVNALLLGDSALYLCASSLGTIYYEQYFGPGTRLTVT.

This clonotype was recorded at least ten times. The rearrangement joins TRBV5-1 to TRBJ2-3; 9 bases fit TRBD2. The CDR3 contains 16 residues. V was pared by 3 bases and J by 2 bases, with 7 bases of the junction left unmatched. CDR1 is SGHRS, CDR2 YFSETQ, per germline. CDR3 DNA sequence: TGCGCCAGCAGCTCCCGTGGCGGGAGGGCCACAGATACGCAGTATTTT. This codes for CASSSRGGRATDTQYF.

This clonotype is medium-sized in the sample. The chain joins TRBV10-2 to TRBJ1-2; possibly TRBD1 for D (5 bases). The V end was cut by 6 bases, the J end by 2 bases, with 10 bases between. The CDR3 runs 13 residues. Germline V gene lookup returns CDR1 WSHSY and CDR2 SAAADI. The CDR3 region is CASSREPNYGYTF. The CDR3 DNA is TGCGCCAGCAGCAGGGAGCCGAACTATGGCTACACCTTC.

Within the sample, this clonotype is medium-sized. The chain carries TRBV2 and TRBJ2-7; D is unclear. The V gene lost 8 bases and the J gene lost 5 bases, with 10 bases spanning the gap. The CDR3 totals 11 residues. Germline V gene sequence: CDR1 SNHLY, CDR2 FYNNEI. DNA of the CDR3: TGTGCCAGCGGTATGACCGACGAGCAGTACTTC. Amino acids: CASGMTDEQYF.

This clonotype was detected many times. The CDR3 nucleotides are TGCGCCAGCAGCCATGAAGGGGCGGGGGGGCGTACAGATACGCAGTATTTT. This codes for CASSHEGAGGRTDTQYF. This chain uses TRBV4-1 with TRBJ2-3; 9 bases agree with TRBD2. Germline V CDR1 and CDR2: MGHRA, YSYEKL. The CDR3 length is 17 residues. V shed 3 bases, J shed 3 bases, and the junction held 10 bases outside the gene matches.

In DNA, the CDR3 is TGTGCCAGCAGTACGGACAGCGGTGAGCAGTATTTT. Encoded protein: CASSTDSGEQYF. The chain employs TRBV6-2 or TRBV6-3 and TRBJ2-3; weak D call: TRBD1 (6 bases). Trimming shortened V by 5 bases and J by 11 bases, and 14 bases separated the two germline ends. Germline CDR1 is MNHEY and CDR2 is SVGEGT. The CDR3 consists of 12 residues.

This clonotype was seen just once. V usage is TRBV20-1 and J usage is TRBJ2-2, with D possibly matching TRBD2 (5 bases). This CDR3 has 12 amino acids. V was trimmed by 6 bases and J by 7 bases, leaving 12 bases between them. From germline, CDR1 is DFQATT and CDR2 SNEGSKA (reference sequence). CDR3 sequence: CSASGRVGELFF. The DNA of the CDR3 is TGCAGTGCCAGCGGTAGGGTCGGGGAGCTGTTTTTT.

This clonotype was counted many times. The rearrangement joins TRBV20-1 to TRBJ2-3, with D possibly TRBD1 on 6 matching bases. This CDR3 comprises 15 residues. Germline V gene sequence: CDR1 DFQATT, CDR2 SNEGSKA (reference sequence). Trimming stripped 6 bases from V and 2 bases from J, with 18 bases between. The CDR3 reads CSANRARGPTDTQYF. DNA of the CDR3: TGCAGTGCCAACAGGGCCCGCGGGCCCACAGATACGCAGTATTTT.

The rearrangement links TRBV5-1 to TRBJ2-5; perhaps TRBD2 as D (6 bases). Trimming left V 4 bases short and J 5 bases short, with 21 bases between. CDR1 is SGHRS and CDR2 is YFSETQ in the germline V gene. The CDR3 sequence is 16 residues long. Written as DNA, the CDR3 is TGCGCCAGCAGCGGATCCAGGACTATGGCCCTCGAGACCCAGTACTTC. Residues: CASSGSRTMALETQYF.

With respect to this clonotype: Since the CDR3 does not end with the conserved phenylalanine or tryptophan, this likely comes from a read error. The CDR3: CASSLNGRGSYEQYC. CDR3 coding DNA: TGTGCCAGCAGCTTAAATGGACGGGGATCCTACGAGCAGTACTGC. The V call is TRBV11-2, the J call TRBJ2-7; D possibly corresponds to TRBD2 (5 bases). Trimming removed 2 bases at V and 1 base at J, with 12 bases between. Looked up from germline, CDR1 is SGHAT and CDR2 is FQNNGV. The CDR3 has 15 residues.

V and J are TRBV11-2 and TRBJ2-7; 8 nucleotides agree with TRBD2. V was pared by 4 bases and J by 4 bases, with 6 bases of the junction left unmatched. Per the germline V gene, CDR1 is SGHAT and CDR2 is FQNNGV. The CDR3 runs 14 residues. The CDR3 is CASSSGGRIYEQYF. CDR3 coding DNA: TGTGCCAGCAGCTCAGGCGGGAGGATTTACGAGCAGTACTTC.

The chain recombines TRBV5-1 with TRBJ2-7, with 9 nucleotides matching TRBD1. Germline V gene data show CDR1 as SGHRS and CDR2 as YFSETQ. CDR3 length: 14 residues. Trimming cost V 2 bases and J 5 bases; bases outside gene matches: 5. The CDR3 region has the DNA TGCGCCAGCAGCTTAGGGACAGGGCCCAACGAGCAGTACTTC. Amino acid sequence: CASSLGTGPNEQYF.